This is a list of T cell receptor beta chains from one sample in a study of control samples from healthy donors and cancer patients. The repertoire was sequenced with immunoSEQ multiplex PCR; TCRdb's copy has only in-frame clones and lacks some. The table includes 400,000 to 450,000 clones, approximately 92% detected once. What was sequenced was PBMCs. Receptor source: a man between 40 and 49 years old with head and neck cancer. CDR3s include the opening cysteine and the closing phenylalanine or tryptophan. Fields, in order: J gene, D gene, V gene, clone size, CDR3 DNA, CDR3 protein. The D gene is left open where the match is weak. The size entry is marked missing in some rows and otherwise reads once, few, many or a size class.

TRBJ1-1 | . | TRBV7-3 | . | TGTGCCAGCAGCTTAGGCCACTTGAACACTGAAGCTTTCTTT | CASSLGHLNTEAFF
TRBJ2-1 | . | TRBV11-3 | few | TGTGCCAGCAGCTTAGTGGGACCTGGTAATGAGCAGTTCTTC | CASSLVGPGNEQFF
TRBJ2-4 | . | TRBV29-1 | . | TGCAGCGCGGTAATCGGGGCGGGAAACATTCAGTACTTC | CSAVIGAGNIQYF
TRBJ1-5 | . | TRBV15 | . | TGTGCCACCAGCAGAGATCGACAGCCCCAGCATTTT | CATSRDRQPQHF
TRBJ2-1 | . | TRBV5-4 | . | TGTGCCAGCAGCTTGTATCCAGGTGCCCGACCCAATGAGCAGTTCTTC | CASSLYPGARPNEQFF
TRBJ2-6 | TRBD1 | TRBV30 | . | TGTGCCTGGATTCAACAGGGGGCTGGGGCCAACGTCCTGACTTTC | CAWIQQGAGANVLTF
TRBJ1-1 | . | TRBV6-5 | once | TGTGCCAGCAGTTACACACTTCAGAAGATGAACACTGAAGCTTTCTTT | CASSYTLQKMNTEAFF
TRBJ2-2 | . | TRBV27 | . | TGTGCCAGCAGTGAGGTCCCGACGAACACCGGGGAGCTGTTTTTT | CASSEVPTNTGELFF
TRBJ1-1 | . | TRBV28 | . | TGTGCCAGCAGTTACACAGAGAACACTGAAGCTTTCTTT | CASSYTENTEAFF
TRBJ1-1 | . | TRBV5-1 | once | TGCGCCAGCAGCTTGGACTTGAACACTGAAGCTTTCTTT | CASSLDLNTEAFF
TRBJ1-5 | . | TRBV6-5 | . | TGTGCCAGCAGTTCCCGGAGGGAGGCCGGTCAGCCCCAGCATTTT | CASSSRREAGQPQHF
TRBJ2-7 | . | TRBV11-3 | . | TGTGCCAGCAGCCCTCCCGACAGGAACAACGAGCAGTACTTC | CASSPPDRNNEQYF
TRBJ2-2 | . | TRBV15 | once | TGTGCCACCAGCTCCAGGGGCCGCTACACCGGGGAGCTGTTTTTT | CATSSRGRYTGELFF
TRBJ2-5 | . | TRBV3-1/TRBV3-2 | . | TGTGCCAGCAGCCAAGCCCTAGACCTCCAAGAGACCCAGTACTTC | CASSQALDLQETQYF
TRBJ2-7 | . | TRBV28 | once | TGTGCCAGCAGTTTGCGGGTGGGGTACGAGCAGTACTTC | CASSLRVGYEQYF
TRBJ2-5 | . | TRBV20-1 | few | TGCAGTGCTAGTACGGGAGAGACCCAGTACTTC | CSASTGETQYF
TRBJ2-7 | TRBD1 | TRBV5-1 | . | TGCGCCAGCAGCCGAGGACAGGGGGGTGAGCAGTACTTC | CASSRGQGGEQYF
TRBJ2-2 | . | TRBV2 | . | TGTGCCAGCGCTGTGAGGTCGAACACCGGGGAGCTGTTTTTT | CASAVRSNTGELFF
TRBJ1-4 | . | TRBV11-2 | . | TGTGCCAGCAGCTTAATCAGCGGTCCGGTGGGAAAACTGTTTTTT | CASSLISGPVGKLFF
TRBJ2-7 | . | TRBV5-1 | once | TGCGCCAGCAGCTTGGACCGGGGCGAGCAGTACTTC | CASSLDRGEQYF
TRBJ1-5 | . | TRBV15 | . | TGTGCCACCAGCAGAGATTTACAGGGCAATCAGCCCCAGCATTTT | CATSRDLQGNQPQHF
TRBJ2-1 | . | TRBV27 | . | TGTGCCAGCGGAGGGCTGGGAGGCTCCTACAATGAGCAGTTCTTC | CASGGLGGSYNEQFF
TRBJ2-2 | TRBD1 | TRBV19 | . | TGTGCCAGTAGTCCGGACAGGGGTCCGGGCGGGGAGCTGTTTTTT | CASSPDRGPGGELFF
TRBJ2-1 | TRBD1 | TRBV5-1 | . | TGCGCCAGCACGGCAGGGGGCGCCGGTGGTGAGCAGTTCTTC | CASTAGGAGGEQFF